This T cell receptor (beta chain) was observed in a study of T-cell reconstitution after alpha-beta-depleted transplantation in children. Germline trimming cut 5 bases from V and 1 base from J; bases unmatched to any gene: 3. Per germline, CDR1 DFQATT and CDR2 SNEGSKA (reference sequence). The CDR3 sequence is 13 residues long. During its preparation, the TCRbeta library received unique molecular identifiers. TCRdb processed the PCR reads anew with MiXCR; each CDR3 protein has one entry. The sample shows about 540,000 distinct CDR3 sequences, 15% to 20% of them seen only once. The genes are TRBV20-1 and TRBJ2-7; 9 bases are a match to TRBD1. The sequence was collected from a human donor who donated a stem cell graft to a child with acute lymphoblastic leukemia. Sequences were derived from PBMCs from the stem cell graft donor, sampled from the stem cell graft. For the CDR3, the DNA is TGCAGTGCTGGACAGGGGAGATCCTACGAGCAGTACTTC. Encoded protein: CSAGQGRSYEQYF.